This T cell receptor beta chain was sequenced for a study of CD8 T cells in Susac syndrome. RNA was extracted with the RNeasy kit, and a quantity of about 0.45 to 1 ug was reverse transcribed using random hexamers. Amplification of TCR beta CDR3 used immunoSEQ multiplex PCR across 54 Vbeta and 13 Jbeta. TCRdb called the immunoSEQ multiplex PCR reads again in MiXCR, with one record for every CDR3 protein. This table holds some 180,000 distinct CDR3 sequences, approximately 93% found once. CDR3 length equals 15 residues. CDR1 is MDHEN and CDR2 is SYDVKM in the germline V gene. With 9 bases removed from V and 5 bases from J, the gap between germline ends came to 20 bases.

The sequenced sample was CD4+ T cells from PBMCs. This rearrangement joins TRBV28 to TRBJ2-1; no clear D gene. The sequence derives from a human donor in good health. The CDR3 sequence: CASTFMALPDNEQFF. DNA for the CDR3: TGTGCCAGTACTTTTATGGCATTACCAGACAATGAGCAGTTCTTC.